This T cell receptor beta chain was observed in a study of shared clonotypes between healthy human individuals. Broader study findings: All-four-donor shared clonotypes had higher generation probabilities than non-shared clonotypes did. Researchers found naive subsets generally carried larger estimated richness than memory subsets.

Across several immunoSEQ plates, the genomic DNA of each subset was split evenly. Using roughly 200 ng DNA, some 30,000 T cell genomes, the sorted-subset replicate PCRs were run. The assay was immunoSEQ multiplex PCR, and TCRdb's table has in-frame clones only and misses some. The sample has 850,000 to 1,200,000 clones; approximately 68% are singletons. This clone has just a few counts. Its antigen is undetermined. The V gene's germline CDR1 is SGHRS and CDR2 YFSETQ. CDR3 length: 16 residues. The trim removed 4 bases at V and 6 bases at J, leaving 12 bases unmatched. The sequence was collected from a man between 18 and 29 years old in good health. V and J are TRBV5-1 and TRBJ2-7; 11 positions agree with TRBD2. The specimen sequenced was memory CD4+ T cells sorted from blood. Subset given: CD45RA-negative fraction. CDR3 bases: TGCGCCAGCAGCCCGGATTCCGGGACTAGCGGCCCCGAGCAGTACTTC. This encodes CASSPDSGTSGPEQYF.